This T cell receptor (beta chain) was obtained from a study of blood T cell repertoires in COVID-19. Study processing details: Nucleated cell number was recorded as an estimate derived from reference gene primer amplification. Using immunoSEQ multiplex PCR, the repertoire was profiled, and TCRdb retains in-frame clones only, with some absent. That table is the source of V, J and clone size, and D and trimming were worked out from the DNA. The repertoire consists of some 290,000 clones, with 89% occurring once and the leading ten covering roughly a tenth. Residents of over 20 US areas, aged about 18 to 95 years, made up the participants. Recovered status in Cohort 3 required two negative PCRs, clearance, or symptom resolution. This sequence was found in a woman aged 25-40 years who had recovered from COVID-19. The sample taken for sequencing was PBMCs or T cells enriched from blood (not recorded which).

CDR3 sequence reads: CASSELGYSYEQYF. The DNA for the CDR3 is TGCGCCAGCAGTGAGTTGGGCTACTCCTACGAGCAGTACTTC. The rearrangement uses TRBV10-2 and TRBJ2-7; no clear D gene. Trimming took off 1 base at V and 0 bases at J, with 7 bases between the two ends. The CDR3 runs to 14 residues. Germline V gene lookup returns CDR1 WSHSY and CDR2 SAAADI.